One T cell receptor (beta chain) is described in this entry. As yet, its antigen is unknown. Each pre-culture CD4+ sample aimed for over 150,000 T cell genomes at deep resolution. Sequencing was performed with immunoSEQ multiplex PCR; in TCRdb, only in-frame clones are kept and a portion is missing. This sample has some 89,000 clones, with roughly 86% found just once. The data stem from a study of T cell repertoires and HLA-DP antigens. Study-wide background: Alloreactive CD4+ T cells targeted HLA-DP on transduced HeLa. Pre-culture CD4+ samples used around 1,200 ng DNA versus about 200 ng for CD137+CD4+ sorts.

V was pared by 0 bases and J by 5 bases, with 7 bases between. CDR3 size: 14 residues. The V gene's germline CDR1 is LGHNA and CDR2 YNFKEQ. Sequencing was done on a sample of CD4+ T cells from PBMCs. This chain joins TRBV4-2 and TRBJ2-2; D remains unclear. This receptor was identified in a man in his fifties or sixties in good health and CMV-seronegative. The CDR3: CASSQELGTGELFF. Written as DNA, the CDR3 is TGTGCCAGCAGCCAAGAACTCGGGACCGGGGAGCTGTTTTTT.